Listed here is a single T cell receptor beta chain. Its antigen is not yet known. No base quality information exists; no much larger clone differs at one position. The data belong to a study of cytomegalovirus exposure and HLA in healthy donors (TCRdb year 2017). For the wider study: An earlier analysis of roughly 500 of the donors reported about 260 Gb of sequence data and about 120 million unique TCR beta sequences obtained from roughly 170 million T cells. An early release that covered some 640 HLA-typed donors contained around 330 gigabases of sequencing data and roughly 84 million unique TCR sequences. Of the roughly 420 genotyped donors, 75% to 85% were placed in the genetic ancestry cluster associated with self-reported Caucasian donors. The study aimed to test whether cataloging public T cell receptors could reveal signatures of past pathogen exposure. The T cell repertoires of around 730 subjects were profiled by immunosequencing and related to cytomegalovirus serostatus. Along with the roughly 710-subject first cohort, a separate validation cohort of over a hundred different subjects was used. The study combined high-throughput TCR immunosequencing, statistical association of individual TCRs with disease status, and machine learning to predict cytomegalovirus infection status. To study patterns of TCR occurrence, a later analysis re-analyzed previously published TCR beta repertoires from under 750 donors and added high-resolution HLA genotyping. Rather than drawing on any new phenotypic data, the later analysis identified candidate immune exposures from TCR beta sequences and the way those sequences occurred across donors. In an earlier analysis of about 590 of the donors, high-throughput TCR beta sequencing was used to judge whether each TCR beta V gene segment behaved as functional or pseudogenic. Donor age, sex, ethnicity and CMV serostatus were compiled together with the repertoire data. A later genetic analysis used genome-wide SNP genotypes for about three fifths of the roughly 700 donors, treating that subset as a discovery cohort. All discovery cohort repertoires had been generated using a single sequencing platform. HLA typing included class I and class II loci at four-digit resolution. The number of donors typed differed by locus, with roughly 620-630 for A, B, C, DRB1 and DQB1, 522 for DQA1, 606 for DPA1, and around 460 for DPB1. Because of strong linkage in the cohort, 5 or 6 DR-DQ haplotypes were treated as single units for association and clustering. Among about 390 genotyped donors of the cohort, an average of approximately 240,000 unique TCR beta nucleotide sequences were sequenced per donor, around 20% of them non-productive.

The library was produced with the immunoSEQ multiplex PCR assay. For the multiplex PCR, a mixture combining 60 forward primers for TCR Vbeta segments and 13 reverse primers for TCR Jbeta segments was used. A multiplex PCR assay on genomic DNA amplified the CDR3 region of rearranged TCR beta genes. The Illumina HiSeq System was used to sequence the amplified TCR beta libraries as 87-base-pair reads. Concerning the study's data processing: In a later analysis, about 80 million unique TCR beta chains were counted across the 666 repertoires, and around 11 million of these chains were shared by at least two donors. Raw reads were error-corrected and collapsed into unique sequences by a nearest-neighbor algorithm in which closely related sequences were merged to remove PCR and sequencing errors. V, D and J gene segments were assigned by aligning CDR3 sequences to IMGT reference sequences. For a sequence to be retained, a match of at least six nucleotides was required to both a V gene segment and a J gene segment. A rearrangement counted as productive if the CDR3 had no stop codons and remained in frame with V and J, and every other rearrangement counted as non-productive. Following IMGT convention, CDR3 was defined as the stretch from the second conserved V-encoded cysteine to the conserved J-encoded phenylalanine. The earlier analysis of some 600 of the donors excluded sequences that lacked an unambiguous match to a single V gene segment. An earlier analysis of 587 of the donors classified V segments as functional when productive rearrangements were above 56.7% and as segregating when the standard deviation between donors was above 5%. To diagnose cytomegalovirus status from the catalog of TCR beta chain sequences, a statistical classification framework was built. A later analysis assigned V and J genes by comparing TCR nucleotide sequences with IMGT/GENE-DB human TR gene sequences. A later analysis assigned CDR3 sequences and most-parsimonious VDJ recombination scenarios with the TCRdist pipeline. A later analysis defined each TCR beta chain by its CDR3 amino acid sequence plus V-gene family, and excluded reads lacking a unique V-gene family. As a way to deal with suspected cross-contamination and a sequencing artifact, a later analysis dropped over 550 nucleotide sequences that were highly shared and had low generation probability. In a later analysis, a clonal expansion index for each public chain was calculated from normalized within-repertoire ranks of inferred template counts. In a later analysis, generation probabilities were computed using a VDJ recombination model fitted to out-of-frame rearrangements, and the results were checked against IGoR. In a later analysis, TCR-TCR, TCR-HLA and TCR-CMV co-occurrence was scored with hypergeometric tests, and a repertoire-size bias correction was applied to TCR pairs. To estimate false discovery rates, a later analysis permuted the HLA or CMV assignments 20 times. In a later analysis, co-occurring TCRs were grouped using DBSCAN, and TCRdist sequence similarity was added for clustering within HLA-allele-positive subsets. Repertoires with fewer than 30,000 or more than 120,000 public chains were left out of co-occurrence clustering, as were about 5 repertoires with anomalous nucleotide sharing. The clones in this table, taken by TCRdb from immuneACCESS, are in-frame only. Not every clone is retained; where verified, under half of the shortfall comes from an unresolved V gene, and the cause of the rest is unknown. That table gives V, J and clone size, and the DNA gave D and trimming. Across this sample there are roughly 250,000 clones, with 84% seen only once. Roughly 2% of the sample belongs to the ten largest clones.

Results the study describes overall, beyond this receptor: Because counts were too low, roughly 18 rarely observed V segments, including chromosome 9 orphons, were left out of the earlier analysis of 587 of the donors. Specific HLA alleles were associated with over 15,000 TCR beta sequences at a false discovery rate of 0.05 in a later analysis. A further reported finding was that TCR beta sequences accurately predicted the HLA-A and HLA-B alleles for most subjects in the first cohort. Because the 87-base-pair reads could not distinguish some IMGT-functional V segments, including TRBV6-2 and TRBV6-3, those segments were excluded. The authors suggested that the approach could potentially be extended to other disease states and immunological phenotypes. HLA typing was unavailable for some donors at each locus, so association tests used only the typed subset. Most TCR sequences were observed very rarely across donors, whereas some public TCRs were present in many individuals. A later analysis found that TCR association rates varied across HLA loci, with DRB1 alleles showing the most associated TCRs and HLA-C alleles the fewest. Compared with the roughly 600-donor mean, donors in an Asian-associated ancestry cluster had fewer N-insertions in productive TCRs, according to a later genetic analysis. A cluster of highly shared sequence variants was judged likely to represent a technical artifact of the sequencing pipeline. In vitro tests confirmed that three of the cytomegalovirus-associated TCR beta chains recognize cytomegalovirus antigens. Roughly uniform sequencing depth across donors was assumed in presence/absence analyses, although this assumption may not hold. In an earlier analysis of 587 of the donors, most TCR beta V segments appeared in productive rearrangements about 87% or about 30% of the time, broadly matching IMGT annotations. The classifier was reported to diagnose cytomegalovirus status with high specificity and sensitivity in both the original cohort and the validation cohort. CMV serostatus was the only immune exposure information available for the cohort. The cohort was sequenced for TCR beta chains only, and without alpha or paired-chain data the features that could be detected were limited. When HLA alleles, especially DR and DQ, strongly co-occurred, TCR associations were difficult to assign to individual alleles. Several of the top co-occurrence clusters appeared to be linked to parvovirus B19, influenza, CMV and Epstein-Barr virus, according to a later analysis. V-gene and J-gene trimming of TCR beta chains was associated with a missense DCLRE1C variant in a later genetic analysis, and the association was replicated in an independent cohort. In a later analysis, HLA-associated TCR beta chains showed more clonal expansion and lower generation probabilities than non-associated chains that were equally common. In the study, roughly 160 TCR beta chains were listed as associated with cytomegalovirus. In a later analysis, most CMV-associated TCR beta chains were found to appear HLA-restricted, with HLA associations seemingly driven largely by CMV exposure. Linkage disequilibrium might explain the correlated functional status among segregating V segments, but an unknown experimental factor could not be excluded.

The cohort consisted of more than 650 healthy bone marrow donors. Cohort members were all nominally healthy when sampled, although unrecorded immune exposures were likely present. The donor tested CMV seropositive and was one of the 289 seropositive cohort members. Every donor gave a peripheral blood sample, and the peripheral blood mononuclear cells from that sample were used for TCR beta sequencing. Genomic DNA extraction from the blood cell samples was performed with the Qiagen DNeasy Blood Extraction Kit. The CDR3 numbers 13 residues from cysteine through phenylalanine. Here the CDR3 DNA is all that survives: 39 bases in frame from base 1. V loses 2 bases of germline sequence and J loses 5 bases, and the interval between the two ends is 10 bases. Via the germline V gene, CDR1 is SGHRS and CDR2 YFSETQ.

The source material was PBMCs. The sequence joins TRBV5-1 to TRBJ2-5, with a weak D call of TRBD1 (6 bases match). This receptor was identified in a woman between 40 and 50 years old in good health and CMV-seropositive. The nucleotide sequence is TGCGCCAGCAGCTTAGGGGGTTGGGAGACCCAGTACTTC. Translation gives CASSLGGWETQYF. Where the CDR3 stops, the reference TRBV5-1 and TRBJ2-5 genes take over; the full variable domain is KAGVTQTPRYLIKTRGQQVTLSCSPISGHRSVSWYQQTPGQGLQFLFEYFSETQRNKGNFPGRFSGRQFSNSRSEMNVSTLELGDSALYLCASSLGGWETQYFGPGTRLLVL.